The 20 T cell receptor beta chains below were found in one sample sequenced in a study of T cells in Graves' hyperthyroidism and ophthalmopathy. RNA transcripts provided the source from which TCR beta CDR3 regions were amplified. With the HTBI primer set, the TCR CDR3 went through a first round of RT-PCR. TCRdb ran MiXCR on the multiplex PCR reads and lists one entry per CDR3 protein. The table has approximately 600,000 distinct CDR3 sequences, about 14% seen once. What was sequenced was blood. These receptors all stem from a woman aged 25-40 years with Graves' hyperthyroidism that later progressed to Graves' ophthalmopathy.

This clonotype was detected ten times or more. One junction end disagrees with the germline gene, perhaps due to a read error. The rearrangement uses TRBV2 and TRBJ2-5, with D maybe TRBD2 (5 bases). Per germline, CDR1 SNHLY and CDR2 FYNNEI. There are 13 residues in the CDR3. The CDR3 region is CASSARLGETQCF. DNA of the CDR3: TGTGCCAGCAGTGCCAGGTTGGGAGAGACCCAGTGCTTC.

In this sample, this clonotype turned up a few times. CDR3 region: CASSLDRGRLAGTYEQYF. The CDR3 DNA reads as TGTGCCAGCAGCTTAGACAGAGGGAGACTAGCGGGGACCTACGAGCAGTACTTC. The chain combines TRBV7-9 with TRBJ2-7; TRBD2 matches 11 bases. V lost 1 base and J lost 2; bases outside the gene matches: 10. The V gene's germline CDR1 is SEHNR and CDR2 FQNEAQ (reference sequence). The CDR3 length is 18 residues.

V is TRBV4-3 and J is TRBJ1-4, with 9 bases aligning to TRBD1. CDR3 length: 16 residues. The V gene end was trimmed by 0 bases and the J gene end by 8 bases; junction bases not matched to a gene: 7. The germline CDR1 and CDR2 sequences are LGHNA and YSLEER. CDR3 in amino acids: CASSQDWGQGQEKLFF. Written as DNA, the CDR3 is TGCGCCAGCAGCCAAGACTGGGGACAGGGACAAGAAAAACTGTTTTTT.

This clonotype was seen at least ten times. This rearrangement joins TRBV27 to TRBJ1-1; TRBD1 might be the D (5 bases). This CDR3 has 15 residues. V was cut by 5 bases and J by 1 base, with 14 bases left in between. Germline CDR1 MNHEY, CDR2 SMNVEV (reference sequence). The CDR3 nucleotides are TGTGCCAGCAGTGCCCCGGGACGTCGGAACACTGAAGCTTTCTTT. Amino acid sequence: CASSAPGRRNTEAFF.

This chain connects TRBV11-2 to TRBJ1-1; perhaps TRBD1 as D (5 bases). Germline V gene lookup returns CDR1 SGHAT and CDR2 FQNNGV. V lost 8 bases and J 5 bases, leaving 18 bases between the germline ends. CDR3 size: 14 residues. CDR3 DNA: TGTGCCAGCCTCCTGGGGCTTCCCGGGACTGAAGCTTTCTTT. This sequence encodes CASLLGLPGTEAFF.

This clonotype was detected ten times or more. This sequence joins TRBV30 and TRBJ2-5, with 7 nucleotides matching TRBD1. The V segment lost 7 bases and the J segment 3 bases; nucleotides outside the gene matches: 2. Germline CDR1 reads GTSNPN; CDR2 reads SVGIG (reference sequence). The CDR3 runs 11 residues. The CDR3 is CASGTEETQYF. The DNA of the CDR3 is TGTGCCTCTGGGACAGAAGAGACCCAGTACTTC.

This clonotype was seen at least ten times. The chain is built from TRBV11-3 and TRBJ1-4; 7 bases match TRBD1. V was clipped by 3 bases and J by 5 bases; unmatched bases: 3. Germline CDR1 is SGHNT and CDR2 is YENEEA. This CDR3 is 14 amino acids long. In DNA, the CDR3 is TGTGCCAGCAGCTTCCGGGACAGCAATGAAAAACTGTTTTTT. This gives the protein CASSFRDSNEKLFF.

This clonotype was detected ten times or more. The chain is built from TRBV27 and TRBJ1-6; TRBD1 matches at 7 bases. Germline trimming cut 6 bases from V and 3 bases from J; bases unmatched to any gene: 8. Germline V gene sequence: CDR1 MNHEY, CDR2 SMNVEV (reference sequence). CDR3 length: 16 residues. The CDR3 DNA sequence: TGTGCCAGCAGCAAACAGGGGTTGTTCTATAATTCACCCCTCCACTTT. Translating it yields CASSKQGLFYNSPLHF.

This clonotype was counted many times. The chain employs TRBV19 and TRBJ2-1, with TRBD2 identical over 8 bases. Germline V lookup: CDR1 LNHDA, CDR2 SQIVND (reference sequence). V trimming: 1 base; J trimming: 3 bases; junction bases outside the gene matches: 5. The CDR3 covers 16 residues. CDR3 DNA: TGTGCCAGTAGTATAGCGGGAGGGAGTGTCTACAATGAGCAGTTCTTC. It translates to CASSIAGGSVYNEQFF.

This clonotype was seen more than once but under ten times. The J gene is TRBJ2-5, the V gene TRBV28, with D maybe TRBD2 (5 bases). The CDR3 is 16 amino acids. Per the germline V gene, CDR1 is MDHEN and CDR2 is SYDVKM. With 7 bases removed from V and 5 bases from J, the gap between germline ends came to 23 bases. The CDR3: CASTRASSHFGETQYF. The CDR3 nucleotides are TGTGCCAGCACCCGGGCTAGCAGCCACTTCGGGGAGACCCAGTACTTC.

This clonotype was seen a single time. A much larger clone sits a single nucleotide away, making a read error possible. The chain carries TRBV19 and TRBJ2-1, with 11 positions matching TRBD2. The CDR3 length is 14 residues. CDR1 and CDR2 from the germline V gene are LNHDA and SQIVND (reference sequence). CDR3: CASGMGLAVDEQFF. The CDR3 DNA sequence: TGTGCCAGTGGTATGGGACTAGCGGTAGATGAGCAGTTCTTC. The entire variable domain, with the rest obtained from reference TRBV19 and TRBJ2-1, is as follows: DGGITQSPKYLFRKEGQNVTLSCEQNLNHDAMYWYRQDPGQGLRLIYYSQIVNDFQKGDIAEGYSVSREKKESFPLTVTSAQKNPTAFYLCASGMGLAVDEQFFGPGTRLTVL.

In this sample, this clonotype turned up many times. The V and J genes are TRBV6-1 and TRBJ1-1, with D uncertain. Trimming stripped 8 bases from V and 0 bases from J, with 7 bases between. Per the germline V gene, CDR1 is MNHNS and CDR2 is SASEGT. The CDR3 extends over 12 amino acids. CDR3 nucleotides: TGTGCCAGCGGGGAGATGAACACTGAAGCTTTCTTT. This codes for CASGEMNTEAFF.

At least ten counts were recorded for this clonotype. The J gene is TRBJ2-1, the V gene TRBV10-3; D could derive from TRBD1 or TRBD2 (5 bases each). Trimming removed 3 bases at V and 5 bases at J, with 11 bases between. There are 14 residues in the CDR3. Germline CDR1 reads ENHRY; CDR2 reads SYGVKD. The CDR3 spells CAISDSGTHNEQFF. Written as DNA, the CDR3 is TGTGCCATCAGTGACTCGGGGACCCACAATGAGCAGTTCTTC.

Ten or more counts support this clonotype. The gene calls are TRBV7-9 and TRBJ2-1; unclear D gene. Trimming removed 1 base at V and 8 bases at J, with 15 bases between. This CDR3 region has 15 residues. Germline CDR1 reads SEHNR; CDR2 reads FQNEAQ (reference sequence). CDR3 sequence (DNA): TGTGCCAGCAGCTTAGGGTTTGGGGTTTCGTATGAGCAGTTCTTC. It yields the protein CASSLGFGVSYEQFF.

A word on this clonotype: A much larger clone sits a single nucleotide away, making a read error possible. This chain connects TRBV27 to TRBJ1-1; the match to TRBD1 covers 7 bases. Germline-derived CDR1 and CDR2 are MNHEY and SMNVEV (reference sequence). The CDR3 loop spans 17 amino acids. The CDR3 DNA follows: TGTGCCAGCTGTTTAGAGGGGTCTTCCGGACAGGACGCTGAAGCTTTCTTT. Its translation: CASCLEGSSGQDAEAFF.

The CDR3 spells CASSMGQQSQETQYF. The CDR3 DNA sequence: TGCGCCAGCAGCATGGGACAGCAGTCCCAAGAGACCCAGTACTTC. The chain combines TRBV5-1 with TRBJ2-5; 7 bases agree with TRBD1. Trimming at V came to 4 bases and at J to 1 base, leaving 7 bases not matched to a gene. The CDR3 extends over 15 amino acids. The germline V gene encodes CDR1 SGHRS and CDR2 YFSETQ.

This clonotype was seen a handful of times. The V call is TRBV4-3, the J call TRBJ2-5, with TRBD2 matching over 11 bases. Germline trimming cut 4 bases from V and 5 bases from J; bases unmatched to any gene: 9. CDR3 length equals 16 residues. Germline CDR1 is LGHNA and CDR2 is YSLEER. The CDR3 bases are TGCGCCAGCAGCCCGCGACTAGCGGGACTTGGGGAGACCCAGTACTTC. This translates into CASSPRLAGLGETQYF.

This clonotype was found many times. The chain's CDR3 is CASSLGRQGLIEQYF. CDR3 in DNA: TGTGCCAGCAGCTTAGGCCGGCAGGGGTTGATCGAGCAGTACTTC. The chain uses TRBV7-2 and TRBJ2-7, with a possible D match to TRBD1 (6 bases). Deletions cut 1 base from V and 6 bases from J, with 16 bases between. This CDR3 spans 15 amino acids. Germline CDR1 and CDR2: SGHTA and FQGNSA.

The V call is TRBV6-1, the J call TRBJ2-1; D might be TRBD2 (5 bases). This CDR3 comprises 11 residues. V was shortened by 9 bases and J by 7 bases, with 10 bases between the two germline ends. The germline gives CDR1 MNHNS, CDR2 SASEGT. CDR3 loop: CASSWENEQFF. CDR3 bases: TGTGCCAGTTCCTGGGAGAATGAGCAGTTCTTC.

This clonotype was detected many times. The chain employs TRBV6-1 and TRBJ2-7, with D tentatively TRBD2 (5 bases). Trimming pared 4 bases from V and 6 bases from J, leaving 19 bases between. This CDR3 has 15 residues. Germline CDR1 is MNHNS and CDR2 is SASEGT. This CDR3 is CASSASIARTGEQYF. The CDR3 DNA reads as TGTGCCAGCAGTGCCAGCATAGCCAGGACTGGCGAGCAGTACTTC.